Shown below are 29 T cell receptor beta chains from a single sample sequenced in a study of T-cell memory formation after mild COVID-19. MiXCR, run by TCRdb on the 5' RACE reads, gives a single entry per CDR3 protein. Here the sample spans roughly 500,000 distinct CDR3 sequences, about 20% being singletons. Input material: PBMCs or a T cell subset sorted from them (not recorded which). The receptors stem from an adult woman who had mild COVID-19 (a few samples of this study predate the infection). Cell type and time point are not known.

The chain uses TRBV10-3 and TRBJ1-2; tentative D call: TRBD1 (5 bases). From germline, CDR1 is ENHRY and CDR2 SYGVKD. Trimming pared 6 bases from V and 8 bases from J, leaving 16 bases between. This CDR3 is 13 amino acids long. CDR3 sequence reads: CAISPGGEGGYTF. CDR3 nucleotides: TGTGCCATCAGCCCTGGGGGGGAAGGCGGCTACACCTTC.

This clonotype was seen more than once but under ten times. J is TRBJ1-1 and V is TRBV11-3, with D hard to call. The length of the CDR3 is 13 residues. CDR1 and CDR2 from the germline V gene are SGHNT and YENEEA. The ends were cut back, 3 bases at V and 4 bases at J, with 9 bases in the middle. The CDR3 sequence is CASSFTRVTEAFF. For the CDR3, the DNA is TGTGCCAGCAGCTTCACCCGGGTCACTGAAGCTTTCTTT.

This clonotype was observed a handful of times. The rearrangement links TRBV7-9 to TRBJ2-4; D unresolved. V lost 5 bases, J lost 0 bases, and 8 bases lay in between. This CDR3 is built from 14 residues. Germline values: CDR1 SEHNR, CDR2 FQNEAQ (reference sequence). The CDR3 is CASSLHGAKNIQYF. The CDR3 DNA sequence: TGTGCCAGCAGCCTTCACGGAGCCAAAAACATTCAGTACTTC.

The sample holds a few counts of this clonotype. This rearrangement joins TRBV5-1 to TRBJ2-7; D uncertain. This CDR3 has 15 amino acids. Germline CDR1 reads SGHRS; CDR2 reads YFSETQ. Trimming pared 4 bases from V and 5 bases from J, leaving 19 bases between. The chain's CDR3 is CASSPSDGVGDEQYF. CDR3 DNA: TGCGCCAGCAGCCCGTCGGACGGAGTTGGGGACGAGCAGTACTTC.

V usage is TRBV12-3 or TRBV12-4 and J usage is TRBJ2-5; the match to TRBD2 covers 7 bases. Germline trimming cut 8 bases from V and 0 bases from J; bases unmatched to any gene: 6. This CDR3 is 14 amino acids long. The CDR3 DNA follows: TGTGCCAGCTCTAGCGGATCCTACCAAGAGACCCAGTACTTC. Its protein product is CASSSGSYQETQYF.

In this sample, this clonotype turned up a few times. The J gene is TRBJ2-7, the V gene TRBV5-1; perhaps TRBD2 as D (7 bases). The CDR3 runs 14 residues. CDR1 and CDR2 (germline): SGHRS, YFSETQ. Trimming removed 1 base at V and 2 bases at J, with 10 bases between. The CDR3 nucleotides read TGCGCCAGCAGCTTGAGGGAGGGGGCCTACGAGCAGTACTTC. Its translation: CASSLREGAYEQYF.

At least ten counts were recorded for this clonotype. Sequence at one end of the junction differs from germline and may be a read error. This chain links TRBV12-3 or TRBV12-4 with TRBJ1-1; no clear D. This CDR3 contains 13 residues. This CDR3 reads CASSLTVNTEAFF. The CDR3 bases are TGCGCCAGCAGCTTGACGGTGAACACTGAAGCTTTCTTT.

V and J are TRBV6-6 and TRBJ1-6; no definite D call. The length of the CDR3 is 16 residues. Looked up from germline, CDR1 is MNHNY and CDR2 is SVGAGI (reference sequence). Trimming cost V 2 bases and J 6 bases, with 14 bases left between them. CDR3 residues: CASSYTPSVPNSPLHF. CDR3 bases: TGTGCCAGCAGTTACACTCCTAGTGTCCCTAATTCACCCCTCCACTTT.

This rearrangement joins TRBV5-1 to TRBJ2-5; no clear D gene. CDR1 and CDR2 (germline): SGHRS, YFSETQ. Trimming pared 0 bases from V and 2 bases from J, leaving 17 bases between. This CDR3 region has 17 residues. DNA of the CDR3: TGCGCCAGCAGCTTGGGAGTCTGGGCCAACGATCAAGAGACCCAGTACTTC. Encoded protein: CASSLGVWANDQETQYF.

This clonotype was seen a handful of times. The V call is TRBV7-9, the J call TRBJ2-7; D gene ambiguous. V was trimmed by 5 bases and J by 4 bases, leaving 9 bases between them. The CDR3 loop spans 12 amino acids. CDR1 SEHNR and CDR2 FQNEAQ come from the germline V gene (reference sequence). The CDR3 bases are TGTGCCAGCAGCCCCTTTGGTTACGAGCAGTACTTC. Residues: CASSPFGYEQYF.

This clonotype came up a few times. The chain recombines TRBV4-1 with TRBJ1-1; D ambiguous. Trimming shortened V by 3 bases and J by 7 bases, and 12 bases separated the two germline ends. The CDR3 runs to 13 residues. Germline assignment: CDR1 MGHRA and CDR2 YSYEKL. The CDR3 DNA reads TGCGCCAGCAGCCACGGCAGGCGGGATGAAGCTTTCTTT. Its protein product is CASSHGRRDEAFF.

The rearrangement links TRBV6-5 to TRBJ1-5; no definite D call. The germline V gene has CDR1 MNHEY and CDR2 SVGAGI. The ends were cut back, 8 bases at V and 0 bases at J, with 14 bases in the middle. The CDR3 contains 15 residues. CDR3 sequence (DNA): TGTGCCAGCCGCCGGGCAGTCAATAGCAATCAGCCCCAGCATTTT. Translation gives CASRRAVNSNQPQHF.

In DNA, the CDR3 is TGCGCCAGCAGCGGACAGGTCGCAGCCGGCACTGAAGCTTTCTTT. It is translated as CASSGQVAAGTEAFF. The chain joins TRBV5-1 to TRBJ1-1; 7 nucleotides line up with TRBD1. This CDR3 has 15 residues. With V trimmed by 4 bases and J by 4 bases, 10 bases remained unmatched. Per germline, CDR1 SGHRS and CDR2 YFSETQ.

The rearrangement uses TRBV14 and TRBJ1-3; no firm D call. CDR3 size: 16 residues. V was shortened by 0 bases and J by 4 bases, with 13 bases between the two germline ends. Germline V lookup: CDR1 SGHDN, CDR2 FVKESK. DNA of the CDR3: TGTGCCAGCAGCCAAGATGCACGGACCTTCGGAAACACCATATATTTT. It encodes CASSQDARTFGNTIYF.

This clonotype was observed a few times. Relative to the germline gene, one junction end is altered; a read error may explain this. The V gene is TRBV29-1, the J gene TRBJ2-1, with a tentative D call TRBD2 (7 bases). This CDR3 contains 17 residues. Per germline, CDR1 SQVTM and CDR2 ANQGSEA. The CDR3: CSVEGLAEGGSYNEQFF. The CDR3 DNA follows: TGCAGCGTCGAAGGGCTAGCGGAGGGGGGCTCCTACAATGAGCAGTTCTTC.

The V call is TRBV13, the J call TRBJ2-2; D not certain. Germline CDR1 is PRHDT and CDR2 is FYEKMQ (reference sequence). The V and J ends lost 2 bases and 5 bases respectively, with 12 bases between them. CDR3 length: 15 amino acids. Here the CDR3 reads CASSLRSWSTGELFF. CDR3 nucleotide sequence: TGTGCCAGCAGCTTAAGGTCCTGGTCGACCGGGGAGCTGTTTTTT.

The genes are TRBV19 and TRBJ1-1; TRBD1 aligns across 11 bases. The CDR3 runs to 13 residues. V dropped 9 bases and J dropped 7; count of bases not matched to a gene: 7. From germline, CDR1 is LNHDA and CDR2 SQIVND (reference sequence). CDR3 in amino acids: CARKGQGANEAFF. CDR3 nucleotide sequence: TGTGCCAGGAAAGGACAGGGGGCAAATGAAGCTTTCTTT.

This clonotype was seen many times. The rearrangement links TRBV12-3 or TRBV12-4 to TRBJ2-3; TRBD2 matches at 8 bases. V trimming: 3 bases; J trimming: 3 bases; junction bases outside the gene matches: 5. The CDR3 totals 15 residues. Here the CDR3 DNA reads TGTGCCAGCAGTTTCGTCGGGACTAGAACAGATACGCAGTATTTT. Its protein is CASSFVGTRTDTQYF.

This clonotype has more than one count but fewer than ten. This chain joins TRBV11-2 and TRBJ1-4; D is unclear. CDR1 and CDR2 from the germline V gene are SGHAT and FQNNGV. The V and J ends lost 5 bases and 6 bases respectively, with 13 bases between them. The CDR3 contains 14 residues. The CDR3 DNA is TGTGCCAGCAGCCCTCGGAGAGTCTATGAAAAACTGTTTTTT. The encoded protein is CASSPRRVYEKLFF. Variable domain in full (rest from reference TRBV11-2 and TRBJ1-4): EAGVAQSPRYKIIEKRQSVAFWCNPISGHATLYWYQQILGQGPKLLIQFQNNGVVDDSQLPKDRFSAERLKGVDSTLKIQPAKLEDSAVYLCASSPRRVYEKLFFGSGTQLSVL.

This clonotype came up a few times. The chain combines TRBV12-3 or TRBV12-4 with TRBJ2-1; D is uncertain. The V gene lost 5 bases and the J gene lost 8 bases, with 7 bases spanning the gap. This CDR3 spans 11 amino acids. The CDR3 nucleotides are TGTGCCAGCAGTGTAATCTATGAGCAGTTCTTC. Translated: CASSVIYEQFF.

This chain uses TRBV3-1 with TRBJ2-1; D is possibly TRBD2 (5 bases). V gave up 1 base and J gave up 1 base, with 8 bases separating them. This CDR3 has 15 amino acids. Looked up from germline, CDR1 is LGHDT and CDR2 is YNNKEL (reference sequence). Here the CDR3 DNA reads TGTGCCAGCAGCCAAGTGGACTCTTCCTACAATGAGCAGTTCTTC. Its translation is CASSQVDSSYNEQFF.

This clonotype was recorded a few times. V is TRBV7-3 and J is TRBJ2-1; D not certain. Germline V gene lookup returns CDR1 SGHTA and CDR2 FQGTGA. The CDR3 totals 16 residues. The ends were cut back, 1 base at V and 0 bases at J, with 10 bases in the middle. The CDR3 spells CASSLNSDPSYNEQFF. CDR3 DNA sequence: TGTGCCAGCAGCTTAAATTCGGACCCCTCCTACAATGAGCAGTTCTTC.

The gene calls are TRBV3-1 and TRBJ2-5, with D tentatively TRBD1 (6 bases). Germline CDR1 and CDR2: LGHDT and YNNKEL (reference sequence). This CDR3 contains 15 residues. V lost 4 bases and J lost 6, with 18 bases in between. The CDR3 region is CASSPGGGWGKTQYF. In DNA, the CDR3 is TGTGCCAGCAGCCCTGGTGGGGGCTGGGGGAAGACCCAGTACTTC.

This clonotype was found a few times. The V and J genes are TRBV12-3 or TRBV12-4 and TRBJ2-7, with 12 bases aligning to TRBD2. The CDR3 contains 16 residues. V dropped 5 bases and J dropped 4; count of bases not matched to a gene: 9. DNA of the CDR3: TGTGCCAGCAGTCCAGAGACTAGCGGGAGTTATTACGAGCAGTACTTC. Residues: CASSPETSGSYYEQYF.

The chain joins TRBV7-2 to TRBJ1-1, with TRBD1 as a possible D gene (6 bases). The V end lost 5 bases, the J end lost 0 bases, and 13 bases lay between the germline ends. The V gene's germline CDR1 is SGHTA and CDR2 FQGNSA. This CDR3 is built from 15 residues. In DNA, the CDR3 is TGTGCCAGCAGCCAATACAGGGCCCTGAACACTGAAGCTTTCTTT. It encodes CASSQYRALNTEAFF.

CDR3: CASSLFGRSPNNEQFF. CDR3 DNA sequence: TGTGCCAGCAGTTTATTCGGGAGGAGCCCTAACAATGAGCAGTTCTTC. V gene TRBV27 combines with J gene TRBJ2-1; 7 nucleotides align to TRBD2. Germline lookup yields CDR1 MNHEY and CDR2 SMNVEV (reference sequence). The CDR3 runs 16 residues. V lost 1 base to trimming and J lost 5 bases; unmatched junction nucleotides: 8.

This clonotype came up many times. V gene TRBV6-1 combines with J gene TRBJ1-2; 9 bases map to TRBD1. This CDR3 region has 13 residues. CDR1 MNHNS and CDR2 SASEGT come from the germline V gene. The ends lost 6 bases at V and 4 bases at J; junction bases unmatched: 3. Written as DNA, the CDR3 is TGTGCCAGCAGGTCGACAGGGGGCTATGGCTACACCTTC. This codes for CASRSTGGYGYTF.

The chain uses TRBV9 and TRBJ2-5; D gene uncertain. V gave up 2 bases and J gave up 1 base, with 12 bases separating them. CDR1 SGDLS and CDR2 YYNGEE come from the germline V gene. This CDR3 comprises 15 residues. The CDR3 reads CASSVAGNGQETQYF. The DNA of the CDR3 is TGTGCCAGCAGCGTTGCCGGAAACGGCCAAGAGACCCAGTACTTC.

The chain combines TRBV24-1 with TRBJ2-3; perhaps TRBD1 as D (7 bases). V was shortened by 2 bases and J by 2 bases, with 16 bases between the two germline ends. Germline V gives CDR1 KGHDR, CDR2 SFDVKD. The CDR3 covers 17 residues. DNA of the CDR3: TGTGCCACCAGTGATTCGACGACAGGGAGGTTCACAGATACGCAGTATTTT. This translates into CATSDSTTGRFTDTQYF.